The subject of this entry is one TCR beta chain. Its antigen is unknown. The data stem from a study of the immune and genomic landscape of osteosarcoma. Looking at the study overall: Poor-risk disease predominated: approximately 73% unfavorable response, approximately 69% deceased.

Points from the study as a whole: Clonality was benchmarked against external normal skin and healthy blood data.

Primary, local recurrence and metastasis osteosarcoma tumors were taken after treatment from poor-prognosis patients. Germline V gives CDR1 SGHRS, CDR2 YFSETQ. With V trimmed by 1 base and J by 4 bases, 3 bases remained unmatched. CDR3 length: 15 residues. The data were produced by immunoSEQ multiplex PCR, yet TCRdb's version contains in-frame clones alone and is incomplete. The sample lists about 1,100 clones, around 64% occurring once. The gene calls are TRBV5-1 and TRBJ2-2; 8 bases agree with TRBD1. Sequencing used tumor tissue from a local recurrence in the femur. The source of this sequence is a man aged 65 to 79 with osteosarcoma. CDR3 in DNA: TGCGCCAGCAGCTTGAGGACAGGGACCACCGGGGAGCTGTTTTTT. Translating gives CASSLRTGTTGELFF.